The 6 T cell receptor beta chains listed next were all sequenced from one sample in a study. TCRdb reprocessed the reads via MiXCR and lists one record per CDR3 protein. The data show some 15,000 distinct CDR3 sequences, roughly a third seen once. The material sequenced was blood. These receptors all stem from a human donor.

In its sample, this clonotype ranks as medium-sized. V usage is TRBV4-2 and J usage is TRBJ1-3; possible D gene TRBD1, 6 bases. V lost 1 base, J lost 0 bases, and 7 bases lay in between. The germline V gene encodes CDR1 LGHNA and CDR2 YNFKEQ. The CDR3 spans 15 residues. The CDR3 sequence is CASSQGQASGNTIYF. The DNA for the CDR3 is TGTGCCAGCAGCCAAGGACAGGCCTCTGGAAACACCATATATTTT.

The chain employs TRBV14 and TRBJ2-2, with 8 bases matching TRBD1. CDR3 length equals 17 residues. The V gene end was trimmed by 1 base and the J gene end by 11 bases; junction bases not matched to a gene: 15. Germline CDR1 reads SGHDN; CDR2 reads FVKESK. The CDR3: CASSQADRAGSYNELFF. In DNA, the CDR3 is TGTGCCAGCAGCCAAGCGGACAGGGCCGGCTCCTACAATGAGCTGTTTTTT.

Concerning this clonotype: This sequence may be a read error, since a much larger clone differs from it by one base. This rearrangement joins TRBV12-3 or TRBV12-4 to TRBJ1-2; TRBD1 matches at 7 bases. The CDR3 has 13 amino acids. The CDR3 DNA follows: TGTGCCTGCAGGTTCCAGGGGGACTATGGCTACACCTTC. It yields the protein CACRFQGDYGYTF.

In this sample, this clonotype is medium-sized. The CDR3 region has the DNA TGCAGCGCCCGTGGGGACCGAACGGGGTCTGGGGCCAACGTCCTGACTTTC. As protein: CSARGDRTGSGANVLTF. The chain couples TRBV29-1 to TRBJ2-6; the D gene could be TRBD1 or TRBD2 (5 bases each). This CDR3 is built from 17 residues. Trimming stripped 7 bases from V and 1 base from J, with 20 bases between. Germline V gives CDR1 SQVTM, CDR2 ANQGSEA.

The count of this clonotype is one. One base away lies a much larger clone, so this may be a sequencing read error. V and J are TRBV29-1 and TRBJ2-2; D is tentatively TRBD1 or TRBD2 (5 bases each). The V gene's germline CDR1 is SQVTM and CDR2 ANQGSEA. This CDR3 is built from 16 residues. V lost 7 bases and J 2 bases, leaving 20 bases between the germline ends. In nucleotides, the CDR3 is TGCAGCGGGATGTCCGGTTATGGGGGAAACACCGGGGAGCTGTTTTTT. This gives the protein CSGMSGYGGNTGELFF.

The rearrangement uses TRBV29-1 and TRBJ1-5, with D maybe TRBD1 (5 bases). The germline V and J ends were trimmed by 5 bases and 1 base, with 15 bases remaining between them. CDR1 is SQVTM, CDR2 ANQGSEA, per germline. This CDR3 region has 15 residues. CDR3 nucleotides: TGCAGCGTTAGTGAACAGGACTCGAGCAATCAGCCCCAGCATTTT. This gives the protein CSVSEQDSSNQPQHF.